The 9 T cell receptor beta chains below come from one sample, sequenced in a study of blood T cell repertoires in COVID-19 (dated by TCRdb to the early 2020s). The method was the immunoSEQ multiplex PCR assay. Held by TCRdb, this immuneACCESS table contains in-frame sequences only and omits some clones. Under half of the omission traces to an unresolved V gene where checked; the cause of the rest is unknown. This sample lists 70,000 to 100,000 clones; 82% were detected once. Almost 7% of the sample lies in the top ten. Sequenced sample: peripheral blood. The receptors here all came from a man over 45 with active or convalescent COVID-19.

V is TRBV6-1 and J is TRBJ2-7, with D perhaps TRBD2 (6 bases). CDR1 MNHNS and CDR2 SASEGT come from the germline V gene. The CDR3 spans 14 residues. Deletions cut 2 bases from V and 6 bases from J, with 14 bases between. The CDR3 region is CASSEPGQGGEQYV. The CDR3 nucleotides read TGTGCCAGCAGTGAACCGGGGCAGGGAGGCGAGCAGTACGTC.

The J gene is TRBJ1-5, the V gene TRBV24-1, with D uncertain. The CDR3 sequence is 13 residues long. The V gene's germline CDR1 is KGHDR and CDR2 SFDVKD. V gave up 4 bases and J gave up 5 bases, with 8 bases separating them. The CDR3 DNA is TGTGCCACCAGTGACCGCCGGGATCAGCCCCAGCATTTT. Residues: CATSDRRDQPQHF.

The rearrangement joins TRBV9 to TRBJ2-2; D might be TRBD2 (5 bases). This CDR3 is 17 amino acids long. Germline loops: CDR1 SGDLS, CDR2 YYNGEE. V was clipped by 1 base and J by 0 bases, with 13 bases between them. This CDR3 reads CASSVRDRLPNTGELFF. CDR3 sequence (DNA): TGTGCCAGCAGCGTACGGGATCGACTCCCGAACACCGGGGAGCTGTTTTTT.

The V gene is TRBV6-4, the J gene TRBJ1-6, with 10 positions matching TRBD1. CDR3 length: 17 amino acids. Looked up from germline, CDR1 is MRHNA and CDR2 is SNTAGT. V dropped 5 bases and J dropped 7; count of bases not matched to a gene: 11. CDR3 DNA: TGTGCCAGCAGTACCCACCGACAGGGGGCTAGGAATTCACCCCTCCACTTT. Amino acids: CASSTHRQGARNSPLHF.

This rearrangement joins TRBV10-1 to TRBJ2-3; 10 bases match TRBD2. CDR1 and CDR2 (germline): WNHNN, SYGVQD (reference sequence). The CDR3 has 14 residues. After removal of 2 bases from V and 5 bases from J, the junction contained 1 base not matched to a gene. The CDR3 protein is CASSEPSGRDTQYF. Here the CDR3 DNA reads TGCGCCAGCAGTGAGCCTAGCGGGAGAGATACGCAGTATTTT.

The chain couples TRBV5-4 to TRBJ2-7, with 7 bases fitting TRBD1. The ends lost 0 bases at V and 2 bases at J; junction bases unmatched: 2. Germline lookup yields CDR1 SGHNT and CDR2 YYREEE (reference sequence). This CDR3 comprises 14 residues. The CDR3: CASSLAGQPYEQYV. As DNA, the CDR3 is TGTGCCAGCAGCTTGGCGGGACAGCCCTACGAGCAGTACGTC.

The rearrangement links TRBV6-6 to TRBJ2-1; 9 nucleotides align to TRBD2. The CDR3 covers 14 residues. With V trimmed by 8 bases and J by 10 bases, 12 bases remained unmatched. Germline lookup yields CDR1 MNHNY and CDR2 SVGAGI (reference sequence). For the CDR3, the DNA is TGTGCCAGCCGTACCGGGCCAGCGGGAGGCGAGCAGTTCTTC. This translates into CASRTGPAGGEQFF.

CDR3 coding DNA: TGTGCCAGCAGTCCGTTAATCGTTAGGGACAAGGGCCAAAGCTCTGGGGCCAACGTCCTGACTTTC. Amino acids: CASSPLIVRDKGQSSGANVLTF. The J gene is TRBJ2-6, the V gene TRBV6-6, with D perhaps matching TRBD1 (6 bases). Trimming took 5 bases from V and 0 from J, leaving 29 bases between them. This CDR3 is 22 amino acids long. Per germline, CDR1 MNHNY and CDR2 SVGAGI (reference sequence).

The CDR3: CAISGTSGGALDTQYF. The CDR3 bases are TGTGCCATCAGTGGGACTAGCGGGGGGGCATTAGATACGCAGTATTTT. The J gene is TRBJ2-3, the V gene TRBV10-3, with 15 bases aligning to TRBD2. V lost 4 bases to trimming and J lost 5 bases; unmatched junction nucleotides: 4. Germline V gene sequence: CDR1 ENHRY, CDR2 SYGVKD. The CDR3 has 16 residues.